The clone carrying this T cell receptor beta chain was seen only a few times. From germline, CDR1 is LGHNA and CDR2 YSLEER. This CDR3 is 14 amino acids long. The ends were cut back, 0 bases at V and 4 bases at J, with 9 bases in the middle. Study processing details: Estimated nucleated cell counts came from reference gene primer amplification. Profiled with immunoSEQ multiplex PCR; TCRdb holds only in-frame clones, not every one. The V and J calls and clone size were taken over from that table, and D and trimming were inferred from the DNA. The data show fewer than 200,000 clones, nearly 90% seen once. This sample was included in a study of blood T cell repertoires in COVID-19.

This TCR was recovered from a man aged 18-30 years who had recovered from COVID-19. Input material: peripheral blood. The V and J genes are TRBV4-3 and TRBJ1-1, with D unresolved. CDR3 in amino acids: CASSQDRGSTEAFF. The CDR3 region has the DNA TGCGCCAGCAGCCAAGATCGGGGAAGCACTGAAGCTTTCTTT.